Described below is a single TCR beta chain sequence and its context. This sample stems from a study of blood T cell repertoires in COVID-19. In the study overall: The analysed material was cDNA or gDNA that came from T cells, B-cell-depleted T cells, or PBMCs.

Profiled with immunoSEQ multiplex PCR; TCRdb holds only in-frame clones, not every one. This sample yields 250,000 to 300,000 clones, of which around four fifths are seen a single time; roughly 4.6% belongs to the top ten. This sequence was found in a man in his sixties who had recovered from COVID-19. The specimen sequenced was peripheral blood.

CDR3 bases: TGTGCCAGCAGTTTACTAGCGGGGGACCTTGGGCAGTTCTTC. Protein sequence: CASSLLAGDLGQFF. V and J are TRBV27 and TRBJ2-1; 10 bases match TRBD2. The J segment lost 12 bases and the V segment lost 2 bases, leaving 7 bases of the junction unmatched. Germline CDR1 is MNHEY and CDR2 is SMNVEV (reference sequence). The CDR3 contains 14 residues.